Presented here are 25 T cell receptor beta chains from one specimen sequenced in a study of control samples from healthy donors and cancer patients. The table came from immunoSEQ multiplex PCR; TCRdb's copy has only in-frame clones and leaves some out. The sample contains under 70,000 clones, around 90% of which appear only once. Sequenced material: PBMCs. The receptor source for this set is a man aged 55-75 years with head and neck cancer.

The chain links TRBV6-2 or TRBV6-3 to TRBJ2-1; 8 bases agree with TRBD1. V shed 0 bases and J 5 bases; nucleotides not matched to a gene: 18. CDR1 is MNHEY, CDR2 SVGEGT, per germline. The CDR3 is 20 amino acids. As DNA, the CDR3 is TGTGCCAGCAGTTACTCCCCGAACCACCTCCGGGACAGGCTTGACAATGAGCAGTTCTTC. Translating gives CASSYSPNHLRDRLDNEQFF.

The rearrangement uses TRBV9 and TRBJ1-1; D gene unclear. CDR1 SGDLS and CDR2 YYNGEE come from the germline V gene. The CDR3 extends over 15 amino acids. Between the trimmed V and J ends, which lost 3 bases and 3 bases, there was a span of 15 bases. CDR3 region: CASSAVRVHHTEAFF. DNA of the CDR3: TGTGCCAGCAGCGCCGTTAGGGTCCACCACACTGAAGCTTTCTTT.

This sequence joins TRBV6-5 and TRBJ1-3; D uncertain. This CDR3 spans 12 amino acids. V lost 7 bases and J 7 bases, leaving 11 bases between the germline ends. Germline CDR1 is MNHEY and CDR2 is SVGAGI. CDR3 region: CASMRTGNTIYF. The CDR3 DNA sequence: TGTGCCAGCATGCGGACGGGGAACACCATATATTTT.

The chain couples TRBV18 to TRBJ2-2; 7 bases are a match to TRBD1. The CDR3 contains 16 residues. The germline gives CDR1 KGHSH, CDR2 LQKENI. V lost 4 bases and J lost 4; bases outside the gene matches: 9. CDR3 region: CASSLYTGEVTGELFF. The CDR3 region has the DNA TGTGCCAGCTCACTTTATACAGGGGAAGTCACCGGGGAGCTGTTTTTT. Based on the CDR3 plus reference TRBV18 and TRBJ2-2, the full variable domain is NAGVMQNPRHLVRRRGQEARLRCSPMKGHSHVYWYRQLPEEGLKFMVYLQKENIIDESGMPKERFSAEFPKEGPSILRIQQVVRGDSAAYFCASSLYTGEVTGELFFGEGSRLTVL.

J is TRBJ1-6 and V is TRBV5-1; D unclear. V dropped 2 bases and J dropped 8 bases, with 17 bases sitting between them. CDR1 and CDR2 from the germline V gene are SGHRS and YFSETQ. The CDR3 runs to 16 residues. The CDR3 loop reads CASSFASGRADSPLHF. DNA of the CDR3: TGCGCCAGCAGCTTCGCCTCCGGGAGGGCGGATTCACCCCTCCACTTT.

The V and J genes are TRBV11-1 and TRBJ2-2; TRBD2 might be the D (6 bases). Germline V lookup: CDR1 SGHAT, CDR2 FQDESV (reference sequence). CDR3 length: 13 amino acids. The ends were cut back, 1 base at V and 6 bases at J, with 6 bases in the middle. The CDR3 DNA is TGTGCCAGCAGCTTAGGCGGGGCCGGGGAGCTGTTTTTT. Residues: CASSLGGAGELFF.

The chain has TRBV20-1 and TRBJ1-5, with 7 nucleotides matching TRBD1. V was pared by 3 bases and J by 4 bases, with 12 bases of the junction left unmatched. The CDR3 is 16 residues long. CDR1 DFQATT and CDR2 SNEGSKA come from the germline V gene (reference sequence). CDR3 residues: CSASLVWGQTNQPQHF. CDR3 bases: TGCAGTGCTAGTTTGGTTTGGGGACAGACTAATCAGCCCCAGCATTTT.

DNA of the CDR3: TGCGCCAGCAGCAATCCGGGGGGGGCCGACGAGCAGTACTTC. Protein product: CASSNPGGADEQYF. The chain is built from TRBV5-1 and TRBJ2-7; 8 nucleotides line up with TRBD2. The CDR3 runs to 14 residues. J lost 5 bases, V lost 4 bases, and 8 bases had no gene match. The germline V gene encodes CDR1 SGHRS and CDR2 YFSETQ.

The rearrangement uses TRBV9 and TRBJ2-3, with 9 nucleotides matching TRBD2. Germline trimming cut 4 bases from V and 4 bases from J; bases unmatched to any gene: 13. The CDR3 runs 17 residues. Germline V lookup: CDR1 SGDLS, CDR2 YYNGEE. Here the CDR3 DNA reads TGTGCCAGCAGCTCAGGGAAGAGCGGGAGGTCGGCAGATACGCAGTATTTT. It translates to CASSSGKSGRSADTQYF.

The chain recombines TRBV19 with TRBJ1-2; D is ambiguous. Between the trimmed V and J ends, which lost 6 bases and 2 bases, there was a span of 13 bases. The CDR3 runs 14 residues. The germline V gene encodes CDR1 LNHDA and CDR2 SQIVND (reference sequence). In DNA form, the CDR3 reads TGTGCCAGTAGACCATTTAGCACGAACTATGGCTACACCTTC. Its protein is CASRPFSTNYGYTF. Variable domain in full (rest from reference TRBV19 and TRBJ1-2): DGGITQSPKYLFRKEGQNVTLSCEQNLNHDAMYWYRQDPGQGLRLIYYSQIVNDFQKGDIAEGYSVSREKKESFPLTVTSAQKNPTAFYLCASRPFSTNYGYTFGSGTRLTVV.

The V gene is TRBV7-5, the J gene TRBJ2-2; the table's D call of TRBD1 was not tested on the DNA. TRBV7-5 is given as a pseudogene. The length of the CDR3 is 19 residues. The CDR3, as DNA: TGTGTCAGAAGCCATAAGACAGGGGGCGTATATTGCGACACCGGGGAGCTGTTTTTT. Encoded protein: CVRSHKTGGVYCDTGELFF.

This clone was detected only a few times. This rearrangement joins TRBV11-2 to TRBJ1-4; D gene uncertain. The V end lost 5 bases, the J end lost 0 bases, and 13 bases lay between the germline ends. The germline V gene has CDR1 SGHAT and CDR2 FQNNGV. The CDR3 loop spans 16 amino acids. This CDR3 is CASSALGITTNEKLFF. The CDR3 nucleotides read TGTGCCAGCAGCGCGTTGGGCATTACAACTAATGAAAAACTGTTTTTT.

V and J are TRBV4-1 and TRBJ1-5; 9 positions match TRBD1. Germline CDR1 MGHRA, CDR2 YSYEKL. Unmatched junction bases numbered 3, after V lost 2 bases and J lost 1 base. The CDR3 runs to 16 residues. CDR3 amino acids: CASSQTGGSSNQPQHF. The CDR3 DNA reads TGCGCCAGCAGCCAAACAGGGGGCTCGAGCAATCAGCCCCAGCATTTT.

The J gene is TRBJ1-1, the V gene TRBV7-2, with D unclear. The V gene lost 1 base and the J gene lost 1 base, with 13 bases spanning the gap. The CDR3 covers 16 residues. CDR1 SGHTA and CDR2 FQGNSA come from the germline V gene. CDR3 sequence (DNA): TGTGCCAGCAGCTTAGGGTCTGGAGAAGGGAACACTGAAGCTTTCTTT. It yields the protein CASSLGSGEGNTEAFF.

V is TRBV28 and J is TRBJ1-5, with no clear D. The V and J ends lost 8 bases and 8 bases respectively, with 13 bases between them. CDR1 and CDR2 (germline): MDHEN, SYDVKM. The CDR3 runs to 12 residues. The CDR3 DNA sequence: TGTGCCAGCTGGTCGCATTCGGAGCCCCAGCATTTT. This sequence encodes CASWSHSEPQHF. Full variable domain (outside the CDR3, taken from reference TRBV28 and TRBJ1-5): DVKVTQSSRYLVKRTGEKVFLECVQDMDHENMFWYRQDPGLGLRLIYFSYDVKMKEKGDIPEGYSVSREKKERFSLILESASTNQTSMYLCASWSHSEPQHFGDGTRLSIL.

The chain is built from TRBV11-1 and TRBJ2-5; D is possibly TRBD1 (6 bases). The ends were cut back, 3 bases at V and 2 bases at J, with 10 bases in the middle. CDR3 length equals 14 residues. Per germline, CDR1 SGHAT and CDR2 FQDESV (reference sequence). DNA of the CDR3: TGTGCCAGCAGCTTTGGACAGAGTCAAGAGACCCAGTACTTC. Amino acids: CASSFGQSQETQYF.

This clone was counted a few times. J is TRBJ1-3 and V is TRBV5-1, with 8 bases that match TRBD1. V was clipped by 4 bases and J by 0 bases; unmatched bases: 12. The CDR3 sequence is 18 residues long. Per the germline V gene, CDR1 is SGHRS and CDR2 is YFSETQ. The CDR3 protein is CASSPSPGQELSGNTIYF. The DNA for the CDR3 is TGCGCCAGCAGCCCAAGTCCGGGACAGGAACTCTCTGGAAACACCATATATTTT.

The chain joins TRBV28 to TRBJ2-5; D uncertain. CDR1 MDHEN and CDR2 SYDVKM come from the germline V gene. This CDR3 is built from 14 residues. V was cut by 10 bases and J by 9 bases, with 24 bases left in between. The DNA of the CDR3 is TGTGCCATCGGACCCCCCGGATCAGTAAAGGCCCAGTACTTC. This codes for CAIGPPGSVKAQYF.

The chain employs TRBV21-1 and TRBJ1-2; the D call in the table, TRBD1, was not verified against the DNA. TRBV21-1 is an annotated pseudogene. The CDR3 runs 15 residues. DNA of the CDR3: TGTGCCAGCAGCAAAAGGGACAGGGGCTTCTATGGCTACACCTTC. Its translation: CASSKRDRGFYGYTF.

The table lists this clone with a count of one. The chain carries TRBV19 and TRBJ2-3; TRBD1 aligns across 8 bases. The germline V gene encodes CDR1 LNHDA and CDR2 SQIVND (reference sequence). The CDR3 runs to 15 residues. V shed 9 bases, J shed 1 base, and the junction held 9 bases outside the gene matches. The CDR3 nucleotides are TGTGCCAGCGACCAGGGGGCCTCAGGCACAGATACGCAGTATTTT. Its protein product is CASDQGASGTDTQYF.

The CDR3 reads CASSSLNSASSRADTQYF. The CDR3 bases are TGTGCCAGCTCATCGTTAAATTCAGCCAGCAGCCGGGCAGATACGCAGTATTTT. The chain is built from TRBV18 and TRBJ2-3; unclear D gene. This CDR3 contains 18 residues. Germline lookup yields CDR1 KGHSH and CDR2 LQKENI. The V gene lost 5 bases and the J gene lost 4 bases, with 25 bases spanning the gap.

The V and J genes are TRBV10-3 and TRBJ2-7; TRBD1 matches at 8 bases. Germline lookup yields CDR1 ENHRY and CDR2 SYGVKD. This CDR3 comprises 13 residues. V was clipped by 9 bases and J by 6 bases; unmatched bases: 10. This CDR3 reads CAIADREGREQYF. CDR3 nucleotides: TGTGCCATTGCGGACAGGGAAGGCCGCGAGCAGTACTTC.

V and J are TRBV7-2 and TRBJ1-2, with D unclear. The germline V gene encodes CDR1 SGHTA and CDR2 FQGNSA. This CDR3 comprises 13 residues. V was shortened by 4 bases and J by 3 bases, with 9 bases between the two germline ends. CDR3 coding DNA: TGTGCCAGCAGCTCCTCGGGGTACTATGGCTACACCTTC. This sequence encodes CASSSSGYYGYTF.

The chain combines TRBV4-3 with TRBJ2-3; the D is unclear. CDR1 LGHNA and CDR2 YSLEER come from the germline V gene. Trimming took off 0 bases at V and 2 bases at J, with 9 bases between the two ends. The CDR3 has 15 residues. The CDR3 loop reads CASSQEVRPTDTQYF. CDR3 nucleotide sequence: TGCGCCAGCAGCCAAGAAGTCAGGCCCACAGATACGCAGTATTTT.

The genes are TRBV7-8 and TRBJ2-1, with D possibly matching TRBD1 (5 bases). With 1 base removed from V and 4 bases from J, the gap between germline ends came to 14 bases. The CDR3 has 16 amino acids. Germline CDR1 reads SGHVS; CDR2 reads FQNEAQ. The CDR3 is CASSLEGMFPYNEQFF. The CDR3 nucleotides read TGTGCCAGCAGCTTAGAGGGGATGTTCCCTTACAATGAGCAGTTCTTC. Supplemented by reference TRBV7-8 and TRBJ2-1, the full variable domain reads GAGVSQSPRYKVAKRGQDVALRCDPISGHVSLFWYQQALGQGPEFLTYFQNEAQLDKSGLPSDRFFAERPEGSVSTLKIQRTQQEDSAVYLCASSLEGMFPYNEQFFGPGTRLTVL.